The next 27 T cell receptor beta chains were all read from a single sample in a study of long-term antiretroviral therapy in people with HIV (dated by TCRdb to between 2021 and 2024). The immunoSEQ hsTCRB v3.0 assay was used at survey level resolution to sequence the TRB variable region. In TCRdb, the immuneACCESS table is reduced to in-frame sequences with V and J assigned. These tables do not hold every clone; where another copy was compared, an unresolved V gene accounts for under half, and the others remain unexplained. This sample holds more than 20,000 clones; around 83% were observed only once. Over 4.5% of the sample belongs to the ten largest clones. This specimen consisted of unsorted PBMCs, obtained 3 years after starting antiretroviral therapy. These receptors all stem from a man younger than 35 with HIV.

The chain is built from TRBV5-1 and TRBJ2-5; 8 bases are a match to TRBD2. The trim removed 2 bases at V and 5 bases at J, leaving 8 bases unmatched. This CDR3 comprises 15 residues. Germline lookup yields CDR1 SGHRS and CDR2 YFSETQ. CDR3 amino acids: CASSFSPGGPETQYF. In nucleotides, the CDR3 is TGCGCCAGCAGCTTCTCACCGGGGGGGCCCGAGACCCAGTACTTC.

This chain joins TRBV10-3 and TRBJ2-5; TRBD1 aligns across 10 bases. Germline values: CDR1 ENHRY, CDR2 SYGVKD. The length of the CDR3 is 15 residues. V was clipped by 8 bases and J by 3 bases; unmatched bases: 9. The chain's CDR3 is CAIRSLGQGKETQYF. CDR3 DNA: TGTGCCATCCGTTCGCTGGGACAGGGGAAAGAGACCCAGTACTTC.

CDR3 region: CASARQGQETQYF. In DNA form, the CDR3 reads TGCGCCAGTGCCCGACAGGGACAAGAGACCCAGTACTTC. The rearrangement links TRBV5-1 to TRBJ2-5; 7 bases fit TRBD1. With 8 bases clipped from V and 2 bases from J, the junction kept 6 bases outside the gene matches. CDR3 size: 13 residues. Germline CDR1 and CDR2: SGHRS and YFSETQ.

The chain couples TRBV19 to TRBJ1-1; D is possibly TRBD1 (6 bases). V lost 4 bases and J lost 4, with 10 bases in between. Germline-derived CDR1 and CDR2 are LNHDA and SQIVND (reference sequence). This CDR3 region has 13 residues. In DNA form, the CDR3 reads TGTGCCAGTAGTAGTCGGGGGGCCACTGAAGCTTTCTTT. It specifies CASSSRGATEAFF.

The J gene is TRBJ2-2, the V gene TRBV5-1; no firm D call. V dropped 2 bases and J dropped 4 bases, with 9 bases sitting between them. Germline loops: CDR1 SGHRS, CDR2 YFSETQ. The CDR3 extends over 14 amino acids. CDR3 amino acids: CASSFSRFTGELFF. DNA of the CDR3: TGCGCCAGCAGCTTTAGCCGGTTCACCGGGGAGCTGTTTTTT.

This rearrangement joins TRBV5-4 to TRBJ2-3, with 11 bases that match TRBD2. V trimming: 4 bases; J trimming: 3 bases; junction bases outside the gene matches: 4. Germline-derived CDR1 and CDR2 are SGHNT and YYREEE (reference sequence). There are 15 residues in the CDR3. This CDR3 is CASSPSGGRTDTQYF. CDR3 coding DNA: TGTGCCAGCAGCCCTAGCGGGGGGCGGACAGATACGCAGTATTTT.

In DNA, the CDR3 is TGTGCCTGGAGTGTACTGTCATTGAGGGACACCATATATTTT. Residues: CAWSVLSLRDTIYF. The genes are TRBV30 and TRBJ1-3; D unresolved. The CDR3 loop spans 14 amino acids. V gave up 0 bases and J gave up 8 bases, with 14 bases separating them. Germline V gene data show CDR1 as GTSNPN and CDR2 as SVGIG (reference sequence).

For this clone: Different DNA sequences within this sample yield the same CDR3. The chain carries TRBV28 and TRBJ2-1; D is perhaps TRBD2 (6 bases). Germline V gives CDR1 MDHEN, CDR2 SYDVKM. This CDR3 spans 13 amino acids. V lost 8 bases and J 0 bases, leaving 8 bases between the germline ends. CDR3 amino acids: CASRGSSYNEQFF. The DNA for the CDR3 is TGTGCCAGCCGGGGGAGCTCCTACAATGAGCAGTTCTTC.

The rearrangement links TRBV7-6 to TRBJ1-6; TRBD1 agrees at 7 bases. The CDR3 contains 17 residues. After removal of 5 bases from V and 0 bases from J, the junction contained 7 bases not matched to a gene. Germline-derived CDR1 and CDR2 are SGHVS and FNYEAQ. CDR3 in amino acids: CASSPGQRYSYNSPLHF. In DNA, the CDR3 is TGTGCCAGCAGCCCGGGACAGCGCTACTCCTATAATTCACCCCTCCACTTT.

V and J are TRBV2 and TRBJ2-2; perhaps TRBD1 as D (5 bases). Trimming took off 8 bases at V and 0 bases at J, with 13 bases between the two ends. The CDR3 sequence is 15 residues long. Looked up from germline, CDR1 is SNHLY and CDR2 is FYNNEI. CDR3 region: CASQGVVANTGELFF. CDR3 sequence (DNA): TGTGCCAGCCAGGGTGTGGTCGCGAACACCGGGGAGCTGTTTTTT.

V is TRBV7-9 and J is TRBJ2-7; no definite D call. Germline CDR1 is SEHNR and CDR2 is FQNEAQ (reference sequence). This CDR3 spans 12 amino acids. V shed 10 bases and J shed 2 bases, with 12 bases lying between them. CDR3 nucleotide sequence: TGTGCCATCCAGGAAGGTACCTACGAGCAGTACTTC. It encodes CAIQEGTYEQYF.

The chain links TRBV2 to TRBJ2-3, with TRBD2 as a possible D gene (7 bases). The V gene's germline CDR1 is SNHLY and CDR2 FYNNEI. Trimming removed 7 bases from V and 5 bases from J, with 10 bases in between. The length of the CDR3 is 12 residues. The CDR3 protein is CASKGGQDTQYF. CDR3 sequence (DNA): TGTGCCAGCAAGGGGGGGCAAGATACGCAGTATTTT.

This chain links TRBV7-2 with TRBJ1-5; the D is unclear. Germline CDR1 reads SGHTA; CDR2 reads FQGNSA. Trimming cost V 5 bases and J 6 bases, with 8 bases left between them. This CDR3 is built from 12 residues. CDR3 in DNA: TGTGCCAGCAGCCCCCAAGGTCAGCCCCAGCATTTT. It codes for CASSPQGQPQHF.

The chain couples TRBV6-5 to TRBJ2-3; unclear D gene. The CDR3 sequence is 12 residues long. Germline CDR1 MNHEY, CDR2 SVGAGI. V lost 6 bases and J lost 1, with 5 bases in between. In DNA, the CDR3 is TGTGCCAGCAGCTTCGGCACAGATACGCAGTATTTT. Encoded protein: CASSFGTDTQYF.

V is TRBV2 and J is TRBJ2-6, with D uncertain. The V gene lost 3 bases and the J gene lost 2 bases, with 14 bases spanning the gap. The CDR3 loop spans 17 amino acids. CDR1 is SNHLY and CDR2 is FYNNEI in the germline V gene. The DNA of the CDR3 is TGTGCCAGCAGTGATCCATTAGGATTAGCTGGGGCCAACGTCCTGACTTTC. Translated: CASSDPLGLAGANVLTF.

This chain joins TRBV4-1 and TRBJ2-1; TRBD2 agrees at 8 bases. Germline CDR1 is MGHRA and CDR2 is YSYEKL. V was pared by 0 bases and J by 8 bases, with 9 bases of the junction left unmatched. The CDR3 has 16 residues. The CDR3 here is CASSQDLGTRVYEQFF. DNA of the CDR3: TGCGCCAGCAGCCAAGATTTGGGGACTAGAGTCTATGAGCAGTTCTTC.

The V call is TRBV7-3, the J call TRBJ2-2, with TRBD2 matching over 12 bases. The CDR3 contains 15 residues. Germline CDR1 and CDR2: SGHTA and FQGTGA. J gave up 5 bases and V 5 bases, and 3 bases lay outside the gene matches. The CDR3 DNA reads as TGTGCCAGCAGCACAGGACTAGCGGGGACCGGGGAGCTGTTTTTT. Residues: CASSTGLAGTGELFF.

This clone was seen once. The chain links TRBV18 to TRBJ1-4; weak D call: TRBD1 (6 bases). The CDR3 sequence is 16 residues long. Germline V lookup: CDR1 KGHSH, CDR2 LQKENI. Trimming stripped 3 bases from V and 0 bases from J, with 11 bases between. The CDR3 DNA is TGTGCCAGCTCACCGGGGCAGGGGACAACTAATGAAAAACTGTTTTTT. Amino acids: CASSPGQGTTNEKLFF.

The V call is TRBV10-2, the J call TRBJ2-1, with TRBD2 matching over 15 bases. The CDR3 is 17 amino acids. Germline CDR1 is WSHSY and CDR2 is SAAADI. Unmatched junction bases numbered 17, after V lost 8 bases and J lost 12 bases. Written as DNA, the CDR3 is TGCGCCAGCGCTAATCGCAGGGGACTAGCGGGGGGTGTGGGGCAGTTCTTC. This translates into CASANRRGLAGGVGQFF.

The V call is TRBV7-9, the J call TRBJ2-1; D is uncertain. Germline loops: CDR1 SEHNR, CDR2 FQNEAQ (reference sequence). Trimming stripped 1 base from V and 9 bases from J, with 10 bases between. The CDR3 covers 13 residues. The CDR3 region is CASSLDVGSEQFF. The CDR3 DNA follows: TGTGCCAGCAGCTTAGATGTGGGTAGTGAGCAGTTCTTC.

The chain has TRBV5-4 and TRBJ2-5; TRBD2 is a possible D gene (6 bases). Trimming removed 1 base from V and 5 bases from J, with 15 bases in between. CDR1 and CDR2 from the germline V gene are SGHNT and YYREEE (reference sequence). This CDR3 is built from 15 residues. CDR3 loop: CASSLTASDVETQYF. DNA for the CDR3: TGTGCCAGCAGCTTGACGGCTAGCGATGTTGAGACCCAGTACTTC.

The rearrangement links TRBV20-1 to TRBJ2-5; D ambiguous. Trimming removed 5 bases at V and 5 bases at J, with 6 bases between. This CDR3 is built from 10 residues. CDR1 and CDR2 (germline): DFQATT, SNEGSKA (reference sequence). CDR3 DNA sequence: TGCAGTGCTCGAAGGGAGACCCAGTACTTC. Its translation: CSARRETQYF.

J is TRBJ2-4 and V is TRBV4-1, with 8 bases matching TRBD1. CDR1 and CDR2 from the germline V gene are MGHRA and YSYEKL. Germline trimming cut 1 base from V and 3 bases from J; bases unmatched to any gene: 14. This CDR3 has 19 residues. The CDR3 reads CASSQAAGGSSRVKNIQYF. The CDR3 DNA is TGCGCCAGCAGCCAAGCGGCAGGGGGCTCATCTAGGGTCAAAAACATTCAGTACTTC.

This clone occurred once. V is TRBV29-1 and J is TRBJ1-5; 7 bases align to TRBD1. With V trimmed by 4 bases and J by 7 bases, 7 bases remained unmatched. The germline V gene has CDR1 SQVTM and CDR2 ANQGSEA. The CDR3 has 13 residues. CDR3 amino acids: CSVGEGAWQPQHF. CDR3 DNA: TGCAGCGTTGGGGAGGGGGCATGGCAGCCCCAGCATTTT.

The chain employs TRBV10-2 and TRBJ2-7, with D possibly TRBD2 on 5 matching bases. CDR3 length: 14 residues. V gave up 4 bases and J gave up 2 bases, with 12 bases separating them. Germline-derived CDR1 and CDR2 are WSHSY and SAAADI. The CDR3 region is CASSALDSPYEQYV. In DNA form, the CDR3 reads TGCGCCAGCAGTGCCCTGGACTCGCCCTACGAGCAGTACGTC.

The rearrangement joins TRBV27 to TRBJ2-5, with D tentatively TRBD2 (7 bases). V lost 6 bases and J 1 base, leaving 18 bases between the germline ends. This CDR3 comprises 16 residues. Germline lookup yields CDR1 MNHEY and CDR2 SMNVEV (reference sequence). Written as DNA, the CDR3 is TGTGCCAGCAGACCCCTCGCGGGGGCTACCCAAGAGACCCAGTACTTC. Its protein product is CASRPLAGATQETQYF.

This clone was seen only once. V is TRBV7-8 and J is TRBJ1-6, with D uncertain. Trimming removed 4 bases from V and 1 base from J, with 8 bases in between. This CDR3 region has 15 residues. The germline CDR1 and CDR2 sequences are SGHVS and FQNEAQ. CDR3 region: CASSSGSSYNSPLHF. The CDR3 DNA is TGTGCCAGCAGCTCCGGTAGTTCCTATAATTCACCCCTCCACTTT.